This TCR beta chain was found in a study of shared clonotypes between healthy human individuals. Study in general: Sampling drew on donors who were a couple of women and three men aged 18 to 49.

The germline gives CDR1 SGDLS, CDR2 YYNGEE. The CDR3 sequence is 14 residues long. The ends were cut back, 0 bases at V and 1 base at J, with 4 bases in the middle. CD45RO negativity and positive selection for CCR7 defined naive CD8 cells, a population that excluded terminally differentiated effector memory CD45RA+ cells. Sequenced by immunoSEQ multiplex PCR; TCRdb stores in-frame clones only, minus some. The sample yields about 2 million clones, about 94% seen once. This chain links TRBV9 with TRBJ2-2, with no clear D. The receptor's source is a man aged 18 to 29 in good health. Input material: naive CD8+ T cells sorted from blood. This CDR3 is CASSVEQNTGELFF. Here the CDR3 DNA reads TGTGCCAGCAGCGTAGAACAGAACACCGGGGAGCTGTTTTTT. Full variable domain (remainder filled in from reference TRBV9 and TRBJ2-2): DSGVTQTPKHLITATGQRVTLRCSPRSGDLSVYWYQQSLDQGLQFLIQYYNGEERAKGNILERFSAQQFPDLHSELNLSSLELGDSALYFCASSVEQNTGELFFGEGSRLTVL.